This passage covers 15 T cell receptor beta chains from one sample sequenced in a study of control samples from healthy donors and cancer patients. This table comes from immunoSEQ multiplex PCR, and its TCRdb copy is limited to in-frame clones, with some not included. The repertoire consists of about 44,000 clones, with about 75% occurring once and the leading ten covering 15% to 20%. Sequences were obtained from formalin-fixed, paraffin-embedded tissue. These receptor sequences come from a male donor with melanoma.

This clone was seen only a few times. The chain recombines TRBV10-2 with TRBJ2-5; weak D call: TRBD1 (6 bases). This CDR3 has 13 residues. Germline CDR1 reads WSHSY; CDR2 reads SAAADI. Deletions cut 4 bases from V and 1 base from J, with 7 bases between. CDR3 amino acids: CASSGTVQETQYF. In DNA, the CDR3 is TGCGCCAGCAGTGGGACAGTCCAAGAGACCCAGTACTTC.

The gene calls are TRBV18 and TRBJ2-7; 9 nucleotides align to TRBD1. The CDR3 runs 16 residues. The V gene end was trimmed by 5 bases and the J gene end by 6 bases; junction bases not matched to a gene: 14. The germline V gene has CDR1 KGHSH and CDR2 LQKENI. The CDR3 coding sequence is TGTGCCAGCTCAGAAGTACCGGGACAGGGATCATCCGAGCAGTACTTC. It encodes CASSEVPGQGSSEQYF.

The chain links TRBV28 to TRBJ1-3, with D uncertain. Germline V gene data show CDR1 as MDHEN and CDR2 as SYDVKM. The CDR3 has 16 amino acids. Trimming removed 6 bases at V and 3 bases at J, with 18 bases between. As DNA, the CDR3 is TGTGCCAGCAGGCCCAACGGTGATTCCTATGGAAACACCATATATTTT. This codes for CASRPNGDSYGNTIYF.

The CDR3 is CASSERFTEAFF. The CDR3 coding sequence is TGTGCCAGCAGTGAAAGATTCACTGAAGCTTTCTTT. V usage is TRBV2 and J usage is TRBJ1-1; D is unclear. The CDR3 covers 12 residues. Germline V gives CDR1 SNHLY, CDR2 FYNNEI. V lost 2 bases and J 4 bases, leaving 5 bases between the germline ends.

Remarks on this clone: A read error may produce the germline difference seen at one junction end. At the DNA level, this CDR3 is encoded by other sequences in the same sample as well. The gene calls are TRBV6-5 and TRBJ1-2, with unresolved D. CDR1 is MNHEY, CDR2 SVGAGI, per germline. The CDR3 spans 13 residues. The CDR3 coding sequence is TGTGCTAGCAGACCAAACTCTGAACCAGGCTACACCTTC. Translated: CASRPNSEPGYTF.

The chain recombines TRBV2 with TRBJ2-1; no definite D call. The CDR3 spans 12 residues. The germline gives CDR1 SNHLY, CDR2 FYNNEI. V was cut by 4 bases and J by 5 bases, with 6 bases left in between. The CDR3 here is CASSGWDNEQFF. For the CDR3, the DNA is TGTGCCAGCAGTGGGTGGGACAATGAGCAGTTCTTC.

The chain couples TRBV4-2 to TRBJ2-7, with no clear D. The V end lost 0 bases, the J end lost 3 bases, and 6 bases lay between the germline ends. The CDR3 loop spans 13 amino acids. Germline assignment: CDR1 LGHNA and CDR2 YNFKEQ. The CDR3 DNA reads TGTGCCAGCAGCCAAGATCAGAGCTACGAGCAGTACTTC. This gives the protein CASSQDQSYEQYF.

The V and J genes are TRBV5-5 and TRBJ1-2, with D unclear. Germline V gene sequence: CDR1 SGHKS, CDR2 YYEKEE (reference sequence). Trimming stripped 0 bases from V and 1 base from J, with 13 bases between. The CDR3 covers 16 residues. The CDR3 region is CASSLGSGPINYGYTF. The CDR3 DNA sequence: TGTGCCAGCAGCTTGGGTTCAGGTCCGATTAACTATGGCTACACCTTC.

The chain carries TRBV20-1 and TRBJ2-1; D is perhaps TRBD2 (5 bases). V lost 3 bases to trimming and J lost 2 bases, with 14 bases between them. The CDR3 sequence is 15 residues long. Germline CDR1 DFQATT, CDR2 SNEGSKA (reference sequence). CDR3 region: CSASYAGRTYNEQFF. CDR3 in DNA: TGCAGTGCTAGTTACGCGGGTCGCACCTACAATGAGCAGTTCTTC.

V is TRBV11-2 and J is TRBJ2-5; D unclear. The CDR3 spans 13 residues. Germline V lookup: CDR1 SGHAT, CDR2 FQNNGV. Between the trimmed V and J ends, which lost 3 bases and 5 bases, there was a span of 10 bases. CDR3 bases: TGTGCCAGCAGCTTCGCAATGACGGAGACCCAGTACTTC. Its translation: CASSFAMTETQYF.

The sample holds a few counts of this clone. J is TRBJ2-3 and V is TRBV9; D gene ambiguous. Trimming removed 0 bases at V and 0 bases at J, with 2 bases between. The CDR3 loop spans 13 amino acids. Germline V gene lookup returns CDR1 SGDLS and CDR2 YYNGEE. The DNA of the CDR3 is TGTGCCAGCAGCGTAGATAGCACAGATACGCAGTATTTT. Its protein product is CASSVDSTDTQYF. Full variable domain (rest looked up from reference TRBV9 and TRBJ2-3): DSGVTQTPKHLITATGQRVTLRCSPRSGDLSVYWYQQSLDQGLQFLIQYYNGEERAKGNILERFSAQQFPDLHSELNLSSLELGDSALYFCASSVDSTDTQYFGPGTRLTVL.

As for this clone: This sample also contains other DNA sequences that code for the same CDR3. The chain joins TRBV12-3 or TRBV12-4 to TRBJ2-1, with D possibly being TRBD2 (6 bases). This CDR3 comprises 13 residues. V gave up 3 bases and J gave up 6 bases, with 9 bases separating them. CDR3 sequence reads: CASSLGGVNEQFF. The DNA for the CDR3 is TGTGCCAGCAGTTTGGGGGGAGTCAATGAGCAGTTCTTC.

The V call is TRBV11-3, the J call TRBJ2-3; TRBD1 matches 8 bases. J was trimmed by 4 bases and V by 4 bases; bases with no gene match: 1. The length of the CDR3 is 13 residues. The germline CDR1 and CDR2 sequences are SGHNT and YENEEA. The CDR3 sequence: CASSSGGADTQYF. CDR3 in DNA: TGTGCCAGCAGCTCAGGGGGCGCAGATACGCAGTATTTT.

The J gene is TRBJ2-5, the V gene TRBV18; D might be TRBD1 (6 bases). CDR1 is KGHSH and CDR2 is LQKENI in the germline V gene. CDR3 length equals 14 residues. The V and J ends lost 4 bases and 1 base respectively, with 10 bases between them. Here the CDR3 DNA reads TGTGCCAGCTCACTCACACAGGGCCAAGAGACCCAGTACTTC. Translation gives CASSLTQGQETQYF. Full variable domain (outside the CDR3, taken from reference TRBV18 and TRBJ2-5): NAGVMQNPRHLVRRRGQEARLRCSPMKGHSHVYWYRQLPEEGLKFMVYLQKENIIDESGMPKERFSAEFPKEGPSILRIQQVVRGDSAAYFCASSLTQGQETQYFGPGTRLLVL.

This clone has a count of ten or more. This chain connects TRBV19 to TRBJ1-1; D not resolved. Deletions cut 7 bases from V and 6 bases from J, with 6 bases between. The CDR3 length is 10 residues. Germline V lookup: CDR1 LNHDA, CDR2 SQIVND (reference sequence). The CDR3 DNA sequence: TGTGCCAGTATGCGGGCTGAAGCTTTCTTT. Translation: CASMRAEAFF.